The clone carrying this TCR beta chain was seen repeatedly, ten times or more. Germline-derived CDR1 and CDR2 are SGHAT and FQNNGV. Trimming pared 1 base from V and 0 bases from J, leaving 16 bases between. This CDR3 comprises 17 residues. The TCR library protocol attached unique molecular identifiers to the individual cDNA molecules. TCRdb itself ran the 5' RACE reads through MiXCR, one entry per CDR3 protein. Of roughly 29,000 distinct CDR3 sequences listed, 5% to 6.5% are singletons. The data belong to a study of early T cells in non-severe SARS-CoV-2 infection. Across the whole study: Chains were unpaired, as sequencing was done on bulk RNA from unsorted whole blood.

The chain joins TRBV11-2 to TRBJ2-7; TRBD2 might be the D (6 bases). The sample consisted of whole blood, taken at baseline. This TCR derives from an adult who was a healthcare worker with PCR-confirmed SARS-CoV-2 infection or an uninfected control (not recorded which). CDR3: CASSLVIGGVSSYEQYF. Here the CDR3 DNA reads TGTGCCAGCAGCTTAGTGATTGGCGGGGTGAGCTCCTACGAGCAGTACTTC.